The 11 T cell receptor beta chains listed next were all sequenced from one sample in a study of cytomegalovirus exposure and HLA in healthy donors. In the PCR, 60 Vbeta and 13 Jbeta primers were used. Data came from immunoSEQ multiplex PCR; TCRdb stores just in-frame clones and leaves some out. The table has around 130,000 clones, more than 80% seen once. The sequencing input was PBMCs. The receptors come from a woman between 25 and 40 years old in good health and CMV-seropositive.

The rearrangement joins TRBV10-1 to TRBJ2-2; 7 bases fit TRBD1. Germline CDR1 WNHNN, CDR2 SYGVQD (reference sequence). This CDR3 has 14 amino acids. V gave up 6 bases and J gave up 3 bases; unmatched junction bases: 4. This chain's CDR3 is CASRGDSYTGELFF. In nucleotides, the CDR3 is TGCGCCAGCAGGGGGGACAGCTACACCGGGGAGCTGTTTTTT.

This clone occurred once. This CDR3 reads CASRTSGSYEQYF. As DNA, the CDR3 is TGTGCCAGCAGGACTAGCGGATCCTACGAGCAGTACTTC. V is TRBV6-1 and J is TRBJ2-7; TRBD2 matches at 9 bases. The CDR3 extends over 13 amino acids. Trimming removed 6 bases from V and 1 base from J; junction bases left unmatched: 1. Looked up from germline, CDR1 is MNHNS and CDR2 is SASEGT.

This clone was detected a few times. The chain links TRBV7-9 to TRBJ1-6; D is ambiguous. The length of the CDR3 is 14 residues. Trimming removed 1 base at V and 6 bases at J, with 7 bases between. CDR1 and CDR2 (germline): SEHNR, FQNEAQ (reference sequence). This chain's CDR3 is CASSLGGSNSPLHF. In DNA, the CDR3 is TGTGCCAGCAGCTTAGGAGGGTCTAATTCACCCCTCCACTTT.

The V call is TRBV6-1, the J call TRBJ2-5; D might be TRBD1 (6 bases). This CDR3 has 14 amino acids. Germline V lookup: CDR1 MNHNS, CDR2 SASEGT. V was cut by 7 bases and J by 3 bases, with 15 bases left in between. The CDR3 sequence is CASTPGQREETQYF. CDR3 coding DNA: TGTGCCAGCACCCCTGGACAGCGCGAAGAGACCCAGTACTTC.

The chain combines TRBV15 with TRBJ2-7, with 7 nucleotides matching TRBD1. V lost 0 bases, J lost 7 bases, and 12 bases stayed unmatched. Per the germline V gene, CDR1 is LNHNV and CDR2 is YYDKDF (reference sequence). This CDR3 comprises 16 residues. DNA for the CDR3: TGTGCCACCAGCAGAGATCAATCGAGGGGGCGAGAAGAGCAGTACTTC. This translates into CATSRDQSRGREEQYF.

The chain has TRBV7-3 and TRBJ1-6; 9 bases are shared with TRBD1. CDR1 and CDR2 (germline): SGHTA, FQGTGA. The CDR3 covers 15 residues. Unmatched junction bases numbered 3, after V lost 2 bases and J lost 7 bases. Here the CDR3 DNA reads TGTGCCAGCAGCTTAGGACAGGGGACGAATTCACCCCTCCACTTT. It codes for CASSLGQGTNSPLHF.

This clone occurred a few times. This sequence joins TRBV2 and TRBJ2-1, with TRBD2 as a possible D gene (7 bases). The CDR3 has 16 amino acids. V lost 6 bases, J lost 3 bases, and 18 bases lay in between. Germline values: CDR1 SNHLY, CDR2 FYNNEI. The CDR3 DNA follows: TGTGCCAGCAGCTGGGAGGGGGGGACTGGCTACAATGAGCAGTTCTTC. This gives the protein CASSWEGGTGYNEQFF.

The chain uses TRBV18 and TRBJ1-5; tentative D call: TRBD1 (6 bases). This CDR3 has 17 amino acids. V lost 2 bases to trimming and J lost 4 bases, with 18 bases between them. CDR1 KGHSH and CDR2 LQKENI come from the germline V gene. CDR3 protein: CASSPVAPDRTNQPQHF. CDR3 nucleotides: TGTGCCAGCTCACCAGTAGCTCCAGACAGGACGAATCAGCCCCAGCATTTT.

V and J are TRBV25-1 and TRBJ1-6, with 8 bases identical to TRBD1. CDR3 length: 15 amino acids. The trim removed 5 bases at V and 13 bases at J, leaving 13 bases unmatched. CDR1 and CDR2 (germline): MGHDK, SYGVNS. CDR3 DNA sequence: TGTGCCAGCAGTCCTCGGACAGGGCCTTCGTCTCCCCTCCACTTT. Translated, it gives CASSPRTGPSSPLHF.

This clone was counted once. The rearrangement links TRBV10-1 to TRBJ1-1, with 8 bases matching TRBD1. V was pared by 7 bases and J by 6 bases, with 13 bases of the junction left unmatched. This CDR3 has 15 residues. Germline-derived CDR1 and CDR2 are WNHNN and SYGVQD (reference sequence). The CDR3 region is CASIAGGKEKSEAFF. CDR3 nucleotides: TGCGCCAGCATAGCAGGGGGCAAAGAGAAATCTGAAGCTTTCTTT.

In this sample, this clone turned up a few times. The sample holds other DNA sequences that translate to the same CDR3. J is TRBJ2-1 and V is TRBV30, with 9 bases identical to TRBD1. Germline assignment: CDR1 GTSNPN and CDR2 SVGIG (reference sequence). Trimming removed 3 bases from V and 4 bases from J; junction bases left unmatched: 4. The CDR3 is 14 amino acids. The CDR3 nucleotides are TGTGCCTGGAGCCTCGGACAGGGGTACAATGAGCAGTTCTTC. Protein product: CAWSLGQGYNEQFF.